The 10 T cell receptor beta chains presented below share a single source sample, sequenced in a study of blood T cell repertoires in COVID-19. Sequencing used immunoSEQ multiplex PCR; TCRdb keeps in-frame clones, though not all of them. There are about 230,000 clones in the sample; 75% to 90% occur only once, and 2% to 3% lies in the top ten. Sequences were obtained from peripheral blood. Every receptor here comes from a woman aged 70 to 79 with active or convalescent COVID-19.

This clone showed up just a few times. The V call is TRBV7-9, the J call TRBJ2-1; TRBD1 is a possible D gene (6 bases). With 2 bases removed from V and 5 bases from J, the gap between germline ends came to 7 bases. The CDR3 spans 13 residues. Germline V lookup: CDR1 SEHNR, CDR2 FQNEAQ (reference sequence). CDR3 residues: CASSLSGDNEQFF. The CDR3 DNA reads TGTGCCAGCAGCTTATCAGGGGACAATGAGCAGTTCTTC.

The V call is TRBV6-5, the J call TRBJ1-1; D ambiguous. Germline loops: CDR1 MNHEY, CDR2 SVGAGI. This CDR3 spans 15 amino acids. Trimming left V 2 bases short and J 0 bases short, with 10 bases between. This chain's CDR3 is CASSYGFGVNTEAFF. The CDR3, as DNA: TGTGCCAGCAGTTACGGGTTCGGGGTGAACACTGAAGCTTTCTTT.

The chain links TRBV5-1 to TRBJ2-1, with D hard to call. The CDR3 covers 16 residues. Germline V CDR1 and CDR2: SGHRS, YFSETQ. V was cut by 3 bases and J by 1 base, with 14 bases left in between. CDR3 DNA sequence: TGCGCCAGCAGCTCCGTGGGTCTCGGGTCCTACAATGAGCAGTTCTTC. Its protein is CASSSVGLGSYNEQFF.

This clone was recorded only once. The CDR3 is CASSLGGVRFDQPQHF. CDR3 coding DNA: TGTGCCAGCAGCTTAGGGGGGGTCAGGTTCGATCAGCCCCAGCATTTT. This rearrangement joins TRBV7-2 to TRBJ1-5; D is possibly TRBD1 (5 bases). The CDR3 loop spans 16 amino acids. CDR1 is SGHTA, CDR2 FQGNSA, per germline. V gave up 1 base and J gave up 5 bases, with 15 bases separating them.

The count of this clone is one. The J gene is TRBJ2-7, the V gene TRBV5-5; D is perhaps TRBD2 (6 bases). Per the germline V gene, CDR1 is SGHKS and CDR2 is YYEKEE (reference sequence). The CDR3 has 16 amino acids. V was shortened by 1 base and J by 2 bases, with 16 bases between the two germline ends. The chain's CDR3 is CASSLTLAKMAYEQYF. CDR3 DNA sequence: TGTGCCAGCAGCTTGACTCTAGCGAAGATGGCCTACGAGCAGTACTTC.

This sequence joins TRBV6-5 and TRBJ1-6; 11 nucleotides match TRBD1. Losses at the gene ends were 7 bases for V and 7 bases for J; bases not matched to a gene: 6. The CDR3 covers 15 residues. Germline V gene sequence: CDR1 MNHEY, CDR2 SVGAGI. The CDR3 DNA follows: TGTGCCAGCACTGCCCGGGACAGGGGGAATTCACCCCTCCACTTT. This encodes CASTARDRGNSPLHF.

CDR3: CASRPGPAYEQYF. CDR3 nucleotides: TGCGCCAGCAGGCCAGGGCCCGCCTACGAGCAGTACTTC. This sequence joins TRBV5-1 and TRBJ2-7; tentatively, D is TRBD1 (5 bases). Trimming pared 5 bases from V and 2 bases from J, leaving 11 bases between. Germline lookup yields CDR1 SGHRS and CDR2 YFSETQ. The CDR3 is 13 amino acids. Complete variable domain (other parts from reference TRBV5-1 and TRBJ2-7): KAGVTQTPRYLIKTRGQQVTLSCSPISGHRSVSWYQQTPGQGLQFLFEYFSETQRNKGNFPGRFSGRQFSNSRSEMNVSTLELGDSALYLCASRPGPAYEQYFGPGTRLTVT.

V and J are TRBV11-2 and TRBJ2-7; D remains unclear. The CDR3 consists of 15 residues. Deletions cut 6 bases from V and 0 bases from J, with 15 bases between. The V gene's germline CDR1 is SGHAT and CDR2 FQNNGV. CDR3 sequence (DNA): TGTGCCAGCAGTTCACTTTGGTCGCCCTCCTACGAGCAGTACTTC. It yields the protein CASSSLWSPSYEQYF.

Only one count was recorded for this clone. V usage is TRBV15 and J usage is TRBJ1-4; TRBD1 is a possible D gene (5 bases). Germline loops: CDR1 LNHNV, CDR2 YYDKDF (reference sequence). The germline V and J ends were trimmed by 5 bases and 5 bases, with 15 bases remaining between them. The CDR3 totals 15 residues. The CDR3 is CATSFRRGENEKLFF. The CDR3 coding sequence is TGTGCCACCAGCTTCAGGCGGGGGGAGAATGAAAAACTGTTTTTT.

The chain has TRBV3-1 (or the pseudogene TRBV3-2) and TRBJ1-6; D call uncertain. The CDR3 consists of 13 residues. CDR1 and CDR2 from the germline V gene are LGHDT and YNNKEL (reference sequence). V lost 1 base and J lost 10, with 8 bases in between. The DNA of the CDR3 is TGTGCCAGCAGCCAAGGGGCTGAGTCACCCCTCCACTTT. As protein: CASSQGAESPLHF.